Detailed here is one T cell receptor beta chain. Its antigen is undetermined. The record originates from a study of OX40 agonist ivuxolimab in advanced cancers. For the study at large: Dose-escalation patients suffered from hepatocellular carcinoma, melanoma, renal cell or head and neck cancer.

General study findings and limits: The antigens recognized by the expanded peripheral T cells, that is their antigen specificity, were not determined. Expanded clones were, on average, more numerous among CD8+ T cells than CD4+. Partial responders at 0.1-3.0 mg/kg had among the lowest clonal expansion.

The V gene's germline CDR1 is SGHNT and CDR2 YYREEE (reference sequence). Trimming at V came to 1 base and at J to 7 bases, leaving 4 bases not matched to a gene. This CDR3 is 15 amino acids long. Sequenced by immunoSEQ multiplex PCR; TCRdb stores in-frame clones only, minus some. Among 99,000 or so clones listed, around nine tenths were seen once. This rearrangement joins TRBV5-4 to TRBJ2-1, with 11 bases fitting TRBD2. The sequence was collected from an adult with an advanced solid tumor such as melanoma, head and neck, liver or kidney cancer. The material sequenced was CD4+ or CD8+ T cells sorted from blood, taken in a trial of the OX40 agonist ivuxolimab. The CDR3 coding sequence is TGTGCCAGCAGCTTGTCTAGCGGGAGGACTAATGAGCAGTTCTTC. Amino acid sequence: CASSLSSGRTNEQFF.